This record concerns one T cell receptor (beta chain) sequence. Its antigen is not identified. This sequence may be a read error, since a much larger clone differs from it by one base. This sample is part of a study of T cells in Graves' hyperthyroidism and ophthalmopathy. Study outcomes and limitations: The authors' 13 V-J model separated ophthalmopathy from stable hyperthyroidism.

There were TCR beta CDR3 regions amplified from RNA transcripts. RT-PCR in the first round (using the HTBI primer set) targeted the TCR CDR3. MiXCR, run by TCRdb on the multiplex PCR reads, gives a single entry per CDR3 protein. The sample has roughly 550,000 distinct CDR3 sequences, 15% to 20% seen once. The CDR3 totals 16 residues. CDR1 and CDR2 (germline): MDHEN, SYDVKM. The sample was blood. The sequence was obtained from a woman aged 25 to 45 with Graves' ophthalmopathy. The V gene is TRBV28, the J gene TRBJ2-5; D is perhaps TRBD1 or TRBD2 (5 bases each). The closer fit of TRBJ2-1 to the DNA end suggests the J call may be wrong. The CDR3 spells CASSYRDPRSQETQFF. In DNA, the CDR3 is TGTGCCAGCAGTTACCGGGACCCAAGGAGCCAAGAGACCCAGTTCTTC.